This TCR beta chain is from a study of T-cell memory formation after mild COVID-19. Whole-study results and caveats: CM and EM subsets held most contracting CD4+ clones; EMRA held CD8+ ones.

The CDR3 contains 15 residues. V was pared by 2 bases and J by 5 bases, with 14 bases between. Germline loops: CDR1 SGHKS, CDR2 YYEKEE (reference sequence). TCRdb used MiXCR to reprocess the 5' RACE reads, holding one entry per CDR3 protein. The table shows 200,000 or so distinct CDR3 sequences, with around 19% occurring only once. Points on this clonotype: Its cognate antigen is unknown.

V usage is TRBV5-5 and J usage is TRBJ1-5; possible D gene TRBD1, 6 bases. The TCR comes from an adult woman who had mild COVID-19 (a few samples of this study predate the infection). Cell type and time point are not known. The sample was PBMCs or a T cell subset sorted from them (not recorded which). The DNA for the CDR3 is TGTGCCAGCAGCTTACTAGGAGGGGGGGATCAGCCCCAGCATTTT. Translating gives CASSLLGGGDQPQHF.